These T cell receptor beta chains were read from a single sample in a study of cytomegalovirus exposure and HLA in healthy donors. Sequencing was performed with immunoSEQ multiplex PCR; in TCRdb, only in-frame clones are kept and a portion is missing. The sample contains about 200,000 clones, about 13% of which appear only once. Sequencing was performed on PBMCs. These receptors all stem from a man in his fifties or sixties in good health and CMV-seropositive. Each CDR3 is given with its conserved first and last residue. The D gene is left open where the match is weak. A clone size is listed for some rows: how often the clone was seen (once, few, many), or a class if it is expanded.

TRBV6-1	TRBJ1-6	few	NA	CASSPAAASSSPLHF	TGTGCCAGCAGTCCTGCCGCGGCCTCCAGTTCACCCCTCCACTTT
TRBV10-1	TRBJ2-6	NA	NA	CASSRGRGPKRSGANVLTF	TGCGCCAGCAGTCGAGGGCGGGGGCCCAAACGCTCTGGGGCCAACGTCCTGACTTTC
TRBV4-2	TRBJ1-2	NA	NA	CASSQEPAGGSGYTF	TGTGCCAGCAGCCAGGAGCCCGCTGGAGGGAGCGGCTACACCTTC
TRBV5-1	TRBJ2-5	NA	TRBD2	CASSGTSGGAETQYF	TGCGCCAGCAGCGGGACTAGCGGGGGGGCTGAGACCCAGTACTTC
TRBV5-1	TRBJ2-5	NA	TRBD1	CASSRTRTGEEAQYF	TGCGCCAGCAGCAGGACCCGGACAGGGGAAGAGGCCCAGTACTTC
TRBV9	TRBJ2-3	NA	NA	CASSAGQDTQYF	TGTGCCAGCAGTGCAGGACAAGATACGCAGTATTTT
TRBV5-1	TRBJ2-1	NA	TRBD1	CASSPTGTGLMYNEQFF	TGCGCCAGCAGCCCGACCGGGACAGGGTTGATGTACAATGAGCAGTTCTTC
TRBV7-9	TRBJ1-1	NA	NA	CASSVSGGRQAFF	TGTGCCAGCAGCGTGTCCGGGGGGCGACAAGCTTTCTTT
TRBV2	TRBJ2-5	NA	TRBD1	CASSSGTVYQETQYF	TGTGCCAGCAGTTCCGGGACAGTGTACCAAGAGACCCAGTACTTC
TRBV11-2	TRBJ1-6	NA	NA	CASSSQGFFNSPLHF	TGTGCCAGCAGCTCTCAGGGGTTCTTTAATTCACCCCTCCACTTT
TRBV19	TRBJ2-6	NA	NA	CASSIVGAGANVLTF	TGTGCCAGTAGTATAGTGGGAGCTGGGGCCAACGTCCTGACTTTC
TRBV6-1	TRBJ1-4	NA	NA	CASSEPRGGEKLFF	TGTGCCAGCAGTGAACCCAGGGGAGGGGAAAAACTGTTTTTT
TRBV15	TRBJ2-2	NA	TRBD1	CATSRDGTGRNTGELFF	TGTGCCACCAGCAGAGACGGGACAGGGAGGAACACCGGGGAGCTGTTTTTT
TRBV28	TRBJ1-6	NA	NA	CASTQPSRGSPLHF	TGTGCCAGCACCCAACCTTCAAGGGGGTCACCCCTCCACTTT
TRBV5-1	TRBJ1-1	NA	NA	CASSLDFYTEAFF	TGCGCCAGCAGCTTGGACTTTTACACTGAAGCTTTCTTT
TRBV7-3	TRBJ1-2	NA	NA	CASSLLPGDRESNYGYTF	TGTGCCAGCAGCCTCCTCCCGGGGGATCGGGAGTCCAACTATGGCTACACCTTC
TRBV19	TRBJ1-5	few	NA	CASKLDRGNQPQHF	TGTGCCAGTAAGTTAGATCGGGGGAATCAGCCCCAGCATTTT
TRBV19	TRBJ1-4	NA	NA	CASNSPGLGGFGEKLFF	TGTGCCAGTAACTCCCCCGGGCTTGGGGGGTTTGGGGAAAAACTGTTTTTT
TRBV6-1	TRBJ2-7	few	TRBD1	CASSEPGTGSYEQYF	TGTGCCAGCAGTGAACCAGGGACAGGTTCTTACGAGCAGTACTTC
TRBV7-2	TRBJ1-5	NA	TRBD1	CASSAQGARNQPQHF	TGTGCCAGCAGCGCCCAGGGGGCACGCAATCAGCCCCAGCATTTT
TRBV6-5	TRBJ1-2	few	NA	CASCQELNYGYTF	TGTGCCAGCTGCCAGGAATTAAACTATGGCTACACCTTC
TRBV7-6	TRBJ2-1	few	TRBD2	CASSARLAGGSNEQFF	TGTGCCAGCAGCGCCAGACTAGCGGGGGGCTCCAATGAGCAGTTCTTC
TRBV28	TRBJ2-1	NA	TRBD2	CASSSGGAEYNEQFF	TGTGCCAGCAGTAGCGGGGGGGCCGAATACAATGAGCAGTTCTTC
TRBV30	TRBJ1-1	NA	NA	CAWTISVEAFF	TGTGCCTGGACCATTTCCGTCGAGGCTTTCTTT
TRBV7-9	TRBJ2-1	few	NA	CASSLDGTSNNEQFF	TGTGCCAGCAGCTTAGACGGGACAAGCAACAATGAGCAGTTCTTC
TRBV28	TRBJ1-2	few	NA	CASTLRHPPRYGYTF	TGTGCCAGCACCCTGCGGCACCCACCTAGGTATGGCTACACCTTC
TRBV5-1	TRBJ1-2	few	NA	CASSAYLDYGYTF	TGCGCCAGCAGCGCGTACCTTGACTATGGCTACACCTTC
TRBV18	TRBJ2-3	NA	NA	CASSPPSADTQYF	TGTGCCAGCTCACCACCTTCCGCAGATACGCAGTATTTT
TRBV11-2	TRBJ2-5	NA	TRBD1	CASSLEGRGLETQYF	TGTGCCAGCAGCTTAGAGGGCAGGGGGTTGGAGACCCAGTACTTC
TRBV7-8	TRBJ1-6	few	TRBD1	CASSSTGTGGSPLHF	TGTGCCAGCAGCTCCACCGGGACAGGGGGATCACCCCTCCACTTT
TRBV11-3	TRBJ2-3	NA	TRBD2	CASSSALAGSTDTQYF	TGTGCCAGCAGCTCCGCACTAGCGGGCAGCACAGATACGCAGTATTTT
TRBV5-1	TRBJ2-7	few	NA	CASSLVTGPYEQYF	TGCGCCAGCAGCTTGGTCACAGGGCCCTACGAGCAGTACTTC